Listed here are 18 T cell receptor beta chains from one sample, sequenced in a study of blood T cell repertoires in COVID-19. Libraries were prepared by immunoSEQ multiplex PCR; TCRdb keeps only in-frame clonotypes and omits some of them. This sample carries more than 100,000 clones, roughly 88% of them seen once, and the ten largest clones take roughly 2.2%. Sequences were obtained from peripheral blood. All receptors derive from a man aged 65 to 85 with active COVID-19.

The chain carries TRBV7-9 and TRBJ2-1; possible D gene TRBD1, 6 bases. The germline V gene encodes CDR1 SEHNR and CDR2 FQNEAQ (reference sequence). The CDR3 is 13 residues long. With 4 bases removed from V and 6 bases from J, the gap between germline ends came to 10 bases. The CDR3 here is CASSYRDTNEQFF. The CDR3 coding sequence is TGTGCCAGCAGCTACCGGGACACCAATGAGCAGTTCTTC. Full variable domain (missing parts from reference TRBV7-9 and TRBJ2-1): DTGVSQNPRHKITKRGQNVTFRCDPISEHNRLYWYRQTLGQGPEFLTYFQNEAQLEKSRLLSDRFSAERPKGSFSTLEIQRTEQGDSAMYLCASSYRDTNEQFFGPGTRLTVL.

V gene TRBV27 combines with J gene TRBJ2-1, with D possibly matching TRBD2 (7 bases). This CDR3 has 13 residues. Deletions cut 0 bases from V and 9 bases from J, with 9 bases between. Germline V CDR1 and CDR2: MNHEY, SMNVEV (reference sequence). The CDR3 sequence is CASSLSAGAEQFF. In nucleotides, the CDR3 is TGTGCCAGCAGTTTATCGGCGGGGGCTGAGCAGTTCTTC.

Written as DNA, the CDR3 is TGCGCCAGCAGCTTCGGGACAGGGGGATACAATGAGCAGTTCTTC. Translating gives CASSFGTGGYNEQFF. This chain joins TRBV5-1 and TRBJ2-1; 11 nucleotides line up with TRBD1. Trimming took 2 bases from V and 4 from J; bases not matched to a gene: 2. CDR3 length equals 15 residues. In germline, CDR1 is SGHRS, CDR2 YFSETQ.

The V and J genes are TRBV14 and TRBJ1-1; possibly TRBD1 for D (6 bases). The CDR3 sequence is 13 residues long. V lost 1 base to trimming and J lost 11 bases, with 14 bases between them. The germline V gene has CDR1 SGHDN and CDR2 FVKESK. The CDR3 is CASSQGQGRGAFF. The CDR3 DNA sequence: TGTGCCAGCAGCCAAGGGCAGGGGCGCGGGGCTTTCTTT. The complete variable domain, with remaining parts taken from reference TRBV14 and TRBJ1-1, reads EAGVTQFPSHSVIEKGQTVTLRCDPISGHDNLYWYRRVMGKEIKFLLHFVKESKQDESGMPNNRFLAERTGGTYSTLKVQPAELEDSGVYFCASSQGQGRGAFFGQGTRLTVV.

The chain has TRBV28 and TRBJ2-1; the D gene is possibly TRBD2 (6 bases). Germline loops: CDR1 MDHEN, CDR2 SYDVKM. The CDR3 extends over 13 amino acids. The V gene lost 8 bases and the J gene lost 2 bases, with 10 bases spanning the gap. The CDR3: CASAGPAYNEQFF. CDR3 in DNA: TGTGCCAGCGCGGGGCCCGCCTACAATGAGCAGTTCTTC.

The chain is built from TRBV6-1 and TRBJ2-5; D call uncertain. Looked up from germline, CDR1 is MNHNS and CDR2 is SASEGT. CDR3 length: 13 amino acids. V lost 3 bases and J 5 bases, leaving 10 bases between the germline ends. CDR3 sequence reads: CASSDKAWETQYF. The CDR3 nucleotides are TGTGCCAGCAGTGACAAAGCATGGGAGACCCAGTACTTC.

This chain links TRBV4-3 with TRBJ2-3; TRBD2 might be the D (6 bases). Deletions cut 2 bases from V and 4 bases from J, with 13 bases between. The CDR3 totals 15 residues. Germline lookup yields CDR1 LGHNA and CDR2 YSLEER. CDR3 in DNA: TGCGCCAGCAGCCAACTTAGCGGTCCAGCAGATACGCAGTATTTT. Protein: CASSQLSGPADTQYF.

CDR3 in amino acids: CASSFGTSGYNEQFF. Written as DNA, the CDR3 is TGCGCCAGCAGCTTTGGGACTAGCGGTTACAATGAGCAGTTCTTC. This chain connects TRBV5-1 to TRBJ2-1, with 11 bases aligning to TRBD2. Germline CDR1 reads SGHRS; CDR2 reads YFSETQ. The V segment lost 2 bases and the J segment 4 bases; nucleotides outside the gene matches: 2. This CDR3 is built from 15 residues.

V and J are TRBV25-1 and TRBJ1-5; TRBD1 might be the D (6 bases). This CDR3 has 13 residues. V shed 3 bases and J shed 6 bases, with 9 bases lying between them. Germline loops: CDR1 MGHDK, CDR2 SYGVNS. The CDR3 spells CASSEGGAQPQHF. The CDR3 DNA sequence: TGTGCCAGCAGTGAGGGGGGGGCTCAGCCCCAGCATTTT.

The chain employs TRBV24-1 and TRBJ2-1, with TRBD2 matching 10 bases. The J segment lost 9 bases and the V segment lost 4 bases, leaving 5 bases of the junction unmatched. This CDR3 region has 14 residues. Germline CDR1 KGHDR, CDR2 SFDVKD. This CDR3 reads CATSESGRASEQFF. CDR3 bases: TGTGCCACCAGTGAAAGCGGGAGGGCCAGTGAGCAGTTCTTC.

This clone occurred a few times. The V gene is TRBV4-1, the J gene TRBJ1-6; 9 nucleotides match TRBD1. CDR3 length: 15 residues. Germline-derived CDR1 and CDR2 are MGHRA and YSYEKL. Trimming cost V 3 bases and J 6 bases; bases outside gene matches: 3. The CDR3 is CASSHTTGGNSPLHF. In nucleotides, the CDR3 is TGCGCCAGCAGCCACACGACAGGGGGTAATTCACCCCTCCACTTT.

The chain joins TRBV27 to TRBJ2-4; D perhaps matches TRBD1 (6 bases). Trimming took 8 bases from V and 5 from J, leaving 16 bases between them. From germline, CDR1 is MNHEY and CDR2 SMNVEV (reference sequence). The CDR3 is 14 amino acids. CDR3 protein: CASGAFGTQNIQYF. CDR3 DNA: TGTGCCAGCGGGGCATTCGGGACACAAAACATTCAGTACTTC.

The CDR3 spells CASPPASRGGYEQYF. The CDR3 nucleotides read TGTGCCAGCCCCCCGGCGAGCAGGGGAGGGTACGAGCAGTACTTC. This chain links TRBV27 with TRBJ2-7; a weak D match, TRBD2 (7 bases). The V gene lost 8 bases and the J gene lost 4 bases, with 21 bases spanning the gap. This CDR3 has 15 residues. Looked up from germline, CDR1 is MNHEY and CDR2 is SMNVEV (reference sequence).

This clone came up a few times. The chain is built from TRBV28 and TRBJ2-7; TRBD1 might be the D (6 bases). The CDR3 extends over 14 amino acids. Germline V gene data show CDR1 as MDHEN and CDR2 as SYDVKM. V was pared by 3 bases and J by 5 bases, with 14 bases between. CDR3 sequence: CASSFSGTLHEQYF. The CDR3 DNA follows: TGTGCCAGCAGTTTCTCCGGGACACTCCACGAGCAGTACTTC.

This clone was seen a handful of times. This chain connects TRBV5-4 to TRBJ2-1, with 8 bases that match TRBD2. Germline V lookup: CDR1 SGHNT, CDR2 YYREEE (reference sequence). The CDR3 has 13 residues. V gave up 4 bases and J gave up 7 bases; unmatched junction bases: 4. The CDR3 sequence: CASSRTSLNEQFF. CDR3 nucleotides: TGTGCCAGCAGCCGGACTAGCCTAAATGAGCAGTTCTTC. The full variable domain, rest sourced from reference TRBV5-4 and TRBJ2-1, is ETGVTQSPTHLIKTRGQQVTLRCSSQSGHNTVSWYQQALGQGPQFIFQYYREEENGRGNFPPRFSGLQFPNYSSELNVNALELDDSALYLCASSRTSLNEQFFGPGTRLTVL.

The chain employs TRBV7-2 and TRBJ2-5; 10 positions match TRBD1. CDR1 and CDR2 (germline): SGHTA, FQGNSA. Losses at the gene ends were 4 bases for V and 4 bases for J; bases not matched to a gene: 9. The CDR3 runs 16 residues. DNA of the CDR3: TGTGCCAGCAGCTGGGGGGGGACAGGGGCCGTAGAGACCCAGTACTTC. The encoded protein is CASSWGGTGAVETQYF.

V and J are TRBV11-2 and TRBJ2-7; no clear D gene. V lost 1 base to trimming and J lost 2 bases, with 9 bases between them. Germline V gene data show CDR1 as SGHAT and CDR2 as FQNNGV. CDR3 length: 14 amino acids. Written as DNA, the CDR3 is TGTGCCAGCAGCTTAGCGGTGGTAACCTACGAGCAGTACTTC. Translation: CASSLAVVTYEQYF.

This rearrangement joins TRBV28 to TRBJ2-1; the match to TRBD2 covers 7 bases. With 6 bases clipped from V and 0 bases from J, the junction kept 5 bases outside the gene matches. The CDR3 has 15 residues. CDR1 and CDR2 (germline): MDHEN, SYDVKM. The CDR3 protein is CASSLSGISYNEQFF. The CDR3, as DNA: TGTGCCAGCAGCCTCAGCGGGATCTCCTACAATGAGCAGTTCTTC.